This record looks at one TCR beta chain sequence and its context. Its antigen is not known. This sample is part of a study of T-cell memory formation after mild COVID-19. For the study at large: The TCR clusters were mostly specific to one donor. Study-wide findings and caveats: Second-wave clones peaking on day 37 lacked confirmed SARS-CoV-2 specificity. Some responding clones appeared in pre-infection memory, suggesting cross-reactive memory joined.

TCRdb re-analysed the 5' RACE reads in MiXCR, keeping a single row per CDR3 protein. The repertoire holds 210,000 or so distinct CDR3 sequences, with around 26% as singletons. The CDR3 sequence is 15 residues long. V gave up 5 bases and J gave up 1 base, with 12 bases separating them. In germline, CDR1 is SGHVS, CDR2 FQNEAQ. J is TRBJ2-1 and V is TRBV7-8; tentative D call: TRBD1 (6 bases). Input material: PBMCs or a T cell subset sorted from them (not recorded which). The TCR was taken from an adult woman who had mild COVID-19 (a few samples of this study predate the infection). Cell type and time point are not known. This CDR3 reads CASSRGQPSYNEQFF. CDR3 in DNA: TGTGCCAGCAGCAGAGGACAGCCATCCTACAATGAGCAGTTCTTC.